These T cell receptor beta chains were read from a single sample in a study of blood T cell repertoires in COVID-19. TCRdb's copy holds only in-frame clones and misses some; the assay was immunoSEQ multiplex PCR. The sample shows about 370,000 clones, approximately 90% of them seen only once. Sequencing was done on a sample of PBMCs or T cells enriched from blood (not recorded which). These receptors all come from a man aged 18 to 35 who had recovered from COVID-19. Each CDR3 is given with its conserved first and last residue. Each record gives: CDR3 DNA, CDR3 protein, J gene, clone size, D gene, V gene. The D gene is left open where the match is weak. Part of the rows lack a size; the others show once, few, many or a class for expanded clones.

CDR3nt: TGTGCCAGCAGTTTCTGGACAGGGCTCTCCTACGAGCAGTACTTC; CDR3aa: CASSFWTGLSYEQYF; j_gene: TRBJ2-7; abundance: NA; d_gene: TRBD1; v_gene: TRBV28
CDR3nt: TGTGCCAGCAAGGGACAGGGGTGGTACGAGCAGTACTTC; CDR3aa: CASKGQGWYEQYF; j_gene: TRBJ2-7; abundance: NA; d_gene: TRBD1; v_gene: TRBV28
CDR3nt: TGTGCCAGCAGCCTCGGACAGGGCGATGAAAAACTGTTTTTT; CDR3aa: CASSLGQGDEKLFF; j_gene: TRBJ1-4; abundance: NA; d_gene: TRBD1; v_gene: TRBV7-9
CDR3nt: TGTGCCAGCAGCTTAAGCCCTAGCAGAAGCACAGATACGCAGTATTTT; CDR3aa: CASSLSPSRSTDTQYF; j_gene: TRBJ2-3; abundance: NA; d_gene: NA; v_gene: TRBV7-3
CDR3nt: TGTGCCAGCAGCGAAGAGGGAAACAGGGCCACAGATACGCAGTATTTT; CDR3aa: CASSEEGNRATDTQYF; j_gene: TRBJ2-3; abundance: NA; d_gene: NA; v_gene: TRBV25-1
CDR3nt: TGTGCCAGTAGCGTTGGGACCGGGACAGGGAGGATCAATCAGCCCCAGCATTTT; CDR3aa: CASSVGTGTGRINQPQHF; j_gene: TRBJ1-5; abundance: once; d_gene: TRBD1; v_gene: TRBV19
CDR3nt: TGTGCCAGCAGTACCCGGGACAGGGGTTCCCACGAGCAGTACTTC; CDR3aa: CASSTRDRGSHEQYF; j_gene: TRBJ2-7; abundance: NA; d_gene: TRBD1; v_gene: TRBV27
CDR3nt: TGTGCCAGCAGTGACAGGAACGAGCAGTACTTC; CDR3aa: CASSDRNEQYF; j_gene: TRBJ2-7; abundance: NA; d_gene: NA; v_gene: TRBV12-3/TRBV12-4
CDR3nt: TGTGCCAGCTCCGGGACAGGGGGCGGTGAAAAACTGTTTTTT; CDR3aa: CASSGTGGGEKLFF; j_gene: TRBJ1-4; abundance: NA; d_gene: TRBD1; v_gene: TRBV28
CDR3nt: TGTGCCAGCAGGGCGCGTACAGGGATCGGCTACACCTTC; CDR3aa: CASRARTGIGYTF; j_gene: TRBJ1-2; abundance: once; d_gene: NA; v_gene: TRBV12-3/TRBV12-4
CDR3nt: TGTGCCAGCAGCCTCCCCAGGGAGGGCGTCTATGGCTACACCTTC; CDR3aa: CASSLPREGVYGYTF; j_gene: TRBJ1-2; abundance: NA; d_gene: NA; v_gene: TRBV6-6
CDR3nt: TGTGCCAGCAGTGAAGGGACAGGTGTAACCTATGGCTACACCTTC; CDR3aa: CASSEGTGVTYGYTF; j_gene: TRBJ1-2; abundance: once; d_gene: TRBD1; v_gene: TRBV2
CDR3nt: TGCGCCAGCAGTTACGGATCGGGGGGCCTGAGCACAGATACGCAGTATTTT; CDR3aa: CASSYGSGGLSTDTQYF; j_gene: TRBJ2-3; abundance: NA; d_gene: NA; v_gene: TRBV5-1